These T cell receptor beta chains were read from a single sample in a study of beta chain features in type 1 diabetes. Measured with immunoSEQ multiplex PCR; TCRdb has only the in-frame clones, and not every one. This table has approximately 120,000 clones, approximately 37% appearing once. Sequenced: stem cell memory CD4+ T cells from blood. Receptors originate from a woman between 18 and 29 years old in good health. CDR3s include the opening cysteine and the closing phenylalanine or tryptophan. D genes are given only for firm matches. The size entry is marked missing in some rows and otherwise reads once, few, many or a size class.

CASSDRGKNIQYF,TGTGCCAGCTCCGACAGGGGAAAAAACATTCAGTACTTC,TRBD1,few,TRBV27,TRBJ2-4
CASSLVRQGIYEQYF,TGTGCCAGCAGCTTGGTGAGACAGGGAATCTACGAGCAGTACTTC,TRBD1,once,TRBV5-4,TRBJ2-7
CASSFTVGSYEQYF,TGCGCCAGCAGCTTTACCGTCGGGAGCTACGAGCAGTACTTC,-,-,TRBV7-9,TRBJ2-7
CASSPDSRYGYTF,TGCGCCAGCAGCCCGGACAGCCGTTATGGCTACACCTTC,-,-,TRBV4-3,TRBJ1-2
CASSSGGSRFSGANVLTF,TGTGCCAGCAGCTCAGGGGGTTCCAGGTTCTCTGGGGCCAACGTCCTGACTTTC,TRBD1,-,TRBV13,TRBJ2-6
CASSYLRGNYGYTF,TGTGCCAGCAGTTACCTCCGGGGAAACTATGGCTACACCTTC,-,-,TRBV6-5,TRBJ1-2
CASSSTGTGDFLGRKLFF,TGTGCCAGCAGTTCCACCGGGACAGGGGACTTCCTTGGGCGGAAACTGTTTTTT,TRBD1,-,TRBV28,TRBJ1-4
CASSLSLSVQFF,TGTGCCAGCAGCTTGTCTCTCTCCGTGCAGTTCTTC,-,-,TRBV7-9,TRBJ2-1
CASSASGRGTDTQYF,TGTGCCAGCAGCGCTAGCGGGAGAGGAACAGATACGCAGTATTTT,TRBD2,-,TRBV7-6,TRBJ2-3
CASSLDIRGGKNTEAFF,TGCGCCAGCAGCTTGGATATCCGAGGAGGTAAGAACACTGAAGCTTTCTTT,-,few,TRBV5-1,TRBJ1-1
CASSPFRTGTYNEQFF,TGTGCCAGCAGCCCCTTTAGGACAGGGACCTACAATGAGCAGTTCTTC,TRBD1,few,TRBV7-2,TRBJ2-1
CASRHRGGLAGGSSYEQYF,TGTGCCAGCAGACACAGGGGAGGGTTAGCGGGAGGCAGCTCCTACGAGCAGTACTTC,TRBD2,-,TRBV11-2,TRBJ2-7
CASSPRPVKDTGELFF,TGTGCCAGCAGCCCGAGGCCGGTTAAGGACACCGGGGAGCTGTTTTTT,-,few,TRBV7-7,TRBJ2-2
CSVAPGGLAGVYGQETQYF,TGCAGCGTTGCCCCCGGGGGGCTAGCGGGAGTATATGGCCAAGAGACCCAGTACTTC,TRBD2,-,TRBV29-1,TRBJ2-5
CASGRQATYEQYF,TGTGCCAGCGGCCGACAGGCCACCTACGAGCAGTACTTC,-,few,TRBV18,TRBJ2-7
CASSRTGAFYGYTF,TGTGCCAGCAGCCGCACGGGAGCTTTCTATGGCTACACCTTC,-,-,TRBV5-6,TRBJ1-2
CASRTSGPEQFF,TGTGCCAGTAGGACTAGCGGTCCTGAGCAGTTCTTC,TRBD2,few,TRBV19,TRBJ2-1
CASSSRMNTEAFF,TGTGCCAGCAGCTCCAGGATGAACACTGAAGCTTTCTTT,-,-,TRBV7-9,TRBJ1-1
CAAQEAPGLAGAYEQFF,TGTGCCGCACAAGAAGCACCGGGACTAGCGGGCGCCTATGAGCAGTTCTTC,TRBD2,-,TRBV10-3,TRBJ2-1
CASSGLAGPYEQYF,TGTGCCAGTTCGGGACTAGCGGGACCCTACGAGCAGTACTTC,TRBD2,-,TRBV27,TRBJ2-7
CASSLSGYGEQYF,TGTGCCAGCAGCTTATCGGGGTATGGGGAGCAGTACTTC,-,few,TRBV7-2,TRBJ2-7
CASSNLGLAGGWYEQYF,TGTGCCAGCAGCAACCTCGGACTAGCGGGAGGGTGGTACGAGCAGTACTTC,TRBD2,-,TRBV28,TRBJ2-7
CASPPGNHGSYNEQFF,TGTGCCAGCCCCCCGGGAAACCACGGCTCCTACAATGAGCAGTTCTTC,-,-,TRBV28,TRBJ2-1
CASTPARDSPYEQYF,TGCGCCAGCACCCCAGCCCGGGACAGCCCCTACGAGCAGTACTTC,TRBD1,-,TRBV5-1,TRBJ2-7
CASRLRWGAGTDTQYF,TGTGCCAGCAGATTAAGATGGGGCGCGGGCACAGATACGCAGTATTTT,-,-,TRBV27,TRBJ2-3
CASSSYSSGANVLTF,TGCGCCAGCAGCTCTTATAGCTCTGGGGCCAACGTCCTGACTTTC,-,few,TRBV5-1,TRBJ2-6
CASSLSYYLGRGSGELFF,TGTGCCAGCAGTTTAAGCTATTATTTGGGACGGGGGTCCGGGGAGCTGTTTTTT,-,-,TRBV27,TRBJ2-2
CASSPPQGLLKLSNVLTF,TGTGCCAGCTCACCACCGCAAGGACTCCTAAAGTTGTCCAACGTCCTGACTTTC,-,-,TRBV18,TRBJ2-6
CASSRLQGFREQYF,TGTGCCAGCAGCCGGTTACAGGGATTCCGCGAGCAGTACTTC,-,once,TRBV5-6,TRBJ2-7
CASSLLIRGASEQFF,TGTGCCAGCAGCTTATTGATCAGGGGGGCGAGTGAGCAGTTCTTC,-,-,TRBV7-2,TRBJ2-1
CASSRPGAGGEAFF,TGTGCCAGCAGCCGTCCCGGGGCAGGGGGTGAAGCTTTCTTT,TRBD1,-,TRBV11-3,TRBJ1-1
CASRAYINTEAFF,TGTGCCAGCAGGGCATACATTAACACTGAAGCTTTCTTT,-,few,TRBV6-6,TRBJ1-1
CASSLGQGAYEQYF,TGTGCCAGCAGCCTGGGACAGGGGGCCTACGAGCAGTACTTC,TRBD1,-,TRBV7-2,TRBJ2-7
CSVEDLGSGSKSLYEQYF,TGCAGCGTTGAAGATCTTGGTAGCGGGAGTAAAAGTCTCTACGAGCAGTACTTC,TRBD2,few,TRBV29-1,TRBJ2-7
CASSQDNRERTYEQYF,TGCGCCAGCAGCCAAGATAATCGGGAGAGAACCTACGAGCAGTACTTC,-,-,TRBV4-1,TRBJ2-7
CASSGLGSRDTQYF,TGTGCCAGCAGCGGTCTGGGCTCCAGAGATACGCAGTATTTT,-,-,TRBV11-2,TRBJ2-3
CAVQGPNQPQHF,TGTGCCGTCCAGGGGCCCAATCAGCCCCAGCATTTT,-,-,TRBV27,TRBJ1-5
CASSPRGGEQFF,TGTGCCAGCAGCCCCCGGGGGGGTGAGCAGTTCTTC,TRBD2,few,TRBV7-3,TRBJ2-1